This T cell receptor beta chain emerged from a study of T cell responses to AZD1222 COVID-19 vaccine (dated by TCRdb to the early 2020s). Regarding the study in general: AZD1222 recipients whose second dose came at about 4 weeks and those whose second dose came at about 12 weeks were combined into one group, since spike-specific TCR depth and breadth did not differ between the two schedules. A total of 233 trial participants underwent TCR sequencing, of whom some 210 received two doses of AZD1222 and 26 received two doses of the MenACWY control vaccine. Trial participants were enrolled by age into subgroups of 18-55, 56-69 and 70-plus years, and around 150, 28 and 57 TCR-sequenced participants, respectively, were included in these subgroups.

What the work shows at the level of the full study, not this receptor alone: Conclusions about previously exposed vaccinees were limited because only 6 or 7 AZD1222 recipients were SARS-CoV-2 seropositive at baseline. Participants were mostly white British and included more females than males, and it was suggested by the authors that clonal diversity may have been underestimated. After two AZD1222 doses, both the breadth and the depth of spike-specific TCRs were significantly higher than at day 0 and than in MenACWY recipients. The 56-69-year group was small, and its depth increase did not reach significance, likely because of low power. The vaccine-associated CD4 TCRs covered the entire spike protein, and the dominant responses fell in regions 160-218 and 743-854. Because no samples from the day 14 peak response were available, repertoires could be characterized only after the peak T cell response. Reportedly, almost half of the unique spike-specific TCRs recognized epitopes lying outside the regions that are mutated in the B.1.351 and B.1.1.7 variants.

The CDR3 regions of human TCRbeta chains were analyzed by immunosequencing. The study's processing was this. TCRs in the repertoires were matched against a reference library of SARS-CoV-2-specific TCRs that had been generated with the MIRA antigen-specificity platform. Breadth was defined as the fraction of unique TCRs that were SARS-CoV-2-associated, and depth was defined as the fraction of total T cells that were SARS-CoV-2-associated. Using the MIRA data, every spike-specific TCR was mapped to the spike region that the TCR reacted to and assigned to either a CD4 or a CD8 class. Log10-transformed breadth and depth values were compared by one-way ANOVA with Sidak's multiple comparisons tests. TCRdb obtained this table from immuneACCESS and retained in-frame rearrangements with V and J assigned. These tables miss some clones; where compared with another copy, unresolved V genes account for less than half of the shortfall, and the remainder is unexplained. Clone size and the V and J calls come from that table; the DNA yielded D and trimming. The sample table holds about 150,000 clones, of which 90% were seen once. The ten largest clones capture about 3% of the sample.

Concerning this clone: Its antigen remains undetermined. The input lacks base qualities; no much larger clone sits a single base away.

Inclusive of the bounding cysteine and phenylalanine, the CDR3 is 12 residues long. The DNA shown is the 36-base CDR3, in frame from base 1. As encoded in the germline V gene (reference sequence), CDR1 is LNHNV while CDR2 is YYDKDF. V and J are truncated by 8 bases and 0 bases respectively, leaving an intervening sequence of 7 bases. Read against the paper, the sample's time point label means: baseline before first vaccination. Samples from vaccinated people were obtained from the UK trials COV001 and COV002, which included a single-blind randomized controlled phase 2/3 trial of AZD1222 (ChAdOx1 nCoV-19) in healthy adults. For TCRbeta chain sequencing, PBMC samples were collected from trial participants at day 0 and at day 28 after the second dose.

The chain is made from TRBV15 and TRBJ1-1, with the D segment identity uncertain. This clonotype originated in an adult in good health. The material was peripheral blood, obtained on day 0 of AZD1222 vaccination. The CDR3 in this case is CATGRMNTEAFF. The sequenced DNA: TGTGCCACCGGTCGTATGAACACTGAAGCTTTCTTT.